Each of the 20 T cell receptor beta chains below was sequenced from the same sample in a study of cytomegalovirus exposure and HLA in healthy donors. The table came from immunoSEQ multiplex PCR; TCRdb's copy has only in-frame clones and leaves some out. The table lists some 130,000 clones, 82% of them singletons. The sequenced material came from PBMCs. The source of these receptors is a young man in good health and CMV-seropositive.

CDR3 sequence reads: CASSQALAGGTDTQYF. The CDR3 nucleotides are TGCGCCAGCAGCCAAGCCCTAGCGGGAGGCACAGATACGCAGTATTTT. V is TRBV4-1 and J is TRBJ2-3, with 10 bases lining up with TRBD2. The germline V gene has CDR1 MGHRA and CDR2 YSYEKL. V trimming: 1 base; J trimming: 1 base; junction bases outside the gene matches: 2. The CDR3 sequence is 16 residues long.

The chain couples TRBV11-3 to TRBJ2-7, with D possibly matching TRBD2 (5 bases). CDR1 is SGHNT, CDR2 YENEEA, per germline. Trimming stripped 3 bases from V and 3 bases from J, with 12 bases between. This CDR3 comprises 14 residues. CDR3 nucleotides: TGTGCCAGCAGCTTCTGGACTGGCATCTACGAGCAGTACTTC. Amino acid sequence: CASSFWTGIYEQYF.

CDR3 sequence (DNA): TGTGCCAGCTCACCTGACTGGACGCCGGGGAATGGCTACACCTTC. Protein product: CASSPDWTPGNGYTF. The gene calls are TRBV18 and TRBJ1-2; D ambiguous. CDR3 size: 15 residues. Looked up from germline, CDR1 is KGHSH and CDR2 is LQKENI. Deletions cut 3 bases from V and 6 bases from J, with 17 bases between.

V usage is TRBV7-3 and J usage is TRBJ2-5; the match to TRBD1 covers 7 bases. Trimming removed 6 bases from V and 2 bases from J; junction bases left unmatched: 6. Germline V gene sequence: CDR1 SGHTA, CDR2 FQGTGA. The CDR3 covers 14 residues. The CDR3 bases are TGTGCCAGCAGATCTCCGGGACAGCAAGAGACCCAGTACTTC. The encoded protein is CASRSPGQQETQYF.

V is TRBV6-5 and J is TRBJ1-1; the D gene is possibly TRBD1 (6 bases). Deletions cut 2 bases from V and 10 bases from J, with 11 bases between. Germline assignment: CDR1 MNHEY and CDR2 SVGAGI. The CDR3 totals 12 residues. CDR3: CASSYRGEGAFF. In DNA, the CDR3 is TGTGCCAGCAGTTACAGGGGGGAGGGAGCTTTCTTT.

The chain recombines TRBV27 with TRBJ2-6; TRBD2 matches at 8 bases. This CDR3 spans 17 amino acids. In germline, CDR1 is MNHEY, CDR2 SMNVEV (reference sequence). Trimming at V came to 5 bases and at J to 0 bases, leaving 6 bases not matched to a gene. The DNA for the CDR3 is TGTGCCAGCAGTAATCTAGCGGGCCTCTCTGGGGCCAACGTCCTGACTTTC. As protein: CASSNLAGLSGANVLTF.

The genes are TRBV7-9 and TRBJ2-2; 11 nucleotides line up with TRBD1. CDR3 length: 16 residues. Germline V gene lookup returns CDR1 SEHNR and CDR2 FQNEAQ (reference sequence). The trim removed 5 bases at V and 7 bases at J, leaving 9 bases unmatched. The CDR3 DNA follows: TGTGCCAGCAGCCCATTCGGACAGGGGGCAGGCGGGGAGCTGTTTTTT. The encoded protein is CASSPFGQGAGGELFF.

The chain links TRBV7-9 to TRBJ1-4, with TRBD1 as a possible D gene (6 bases). The CDR3 runs to 16 residues. V was pared by 1 base and J by 6 bases, with 15 bases between. Germline CDR1 SEHNR, CDR2 FQNEAQ (reference sequence). The CDR3, as DNA: TGTGCCAGCAGCTTAGGGCAGGGGAAAGGGGATGAAAAACTGTTTTTT. Residues: CASSLGQGKGDEKLFF.

The chain joins TRBV5-4 to TRBJ1-2; D is uncertain. V lost 5 bases and J lost 4, with 12 bases in between. CDR3 length: 13 residues. Germline lookup yields CDR1 SGHNT and CDR2 YYREEE (reference sequence). The DNA for the CDR3 is TGTGCCAGCAGTTACAACCCAAGCTATGGCTACACCTTC. Residues: CASSYNPSYGYTF.

The chain combines TRBV7-2 with TRBJ2-5, with TRBD1 identical over 7 bases. The J segment lost 4 bases and the V segment lost 6 bases, leaving 5 bases of the junction unmatched. Germline-derived CDR1 and CDR2 are SGHTA and FQGNSA. This CDR3 spans 13 amino acids. The CDR3 DNA reads TGTGCCAGCAGGGCAGGGGGTCCAGAGACCCAGTACTTC. Translating it yields CASRAGGPETQYF. The full variable domain, with the rest looked up from reference TRBV7-2 and TRBJ2-5, is GAGVSQSPSNKVTEKGKDVELRCDPISGHTALYWYRQSLGQGLEFLIYFQGNSAPDKSGLPSDRFSAERTGGSVSTLTIQRTQQEDSAVYLCASRAGGPETQYFGPGTRLLVL.

This clone was recorded a few times. This CDR3 reads CSVSGQANTEAFF. For the CDR3, the DNA is TGCAGCGTTAGCGGACAGGCCAACACTGAAGCTTTCTTT. The rearrangement uses TRBV29-1 and TRBJ1-1, with 7 positions matching TRBD1. V was pared by 5 bases and J by 2 bases, with 5 bases of the junction left unmatched. The CDR3 runs 13 residues. From germline, CDR1 is SQVTM and CDR2 ANQGSEA.

The chain has TRBV7-2 and TRBJ2-7; tentatively, D is TRBD2 (6 bases). The V and J ends lost 7 bases and 6 bases respectively, with 31 bases between them. The CDR3 is 18 amino acids. CDR1 and CDR2 from the germline V gene are SGHTA and FQGNSA. CDR3 sequence: CASNQGVGRGLRGIEQYF. CDR3 nucleotide sequence: TGTGCCAGCAACCAGGGTGTCGGACGGGGCCTACGGGGGATCGAGCAGTACTTC.

J is TRBJ1-4 and V is TRBV29-1; 9 nucleotides match TRBD1. The germline gives CDR1 SQVTM, CDR2 ANQGSEA. CDR3 length equals 14 residues. V lost 3 bases to trimming and J lost 7 bases; unmatched junction nucleotides: 6. This chain's CDR3 is CSVEGDRVVEKLFF. CDR3 bases: TGCAGCGTTGAGGGGGACAGGGTGGTTGAAAAACTGTTTTTT.

With respect to this clone: Other DNA sequences in the same sample also yield this CDR3. The genes are TRBV5-1 and TRBJ1-1, with 7 bases fitting TRBD1. The CDR3 has 15 residues. From germline, CDR1 is SGHRS and CDR2 YFSETQ. Losses at the gene ends were 0 bases for V and 1 base for J; bases not matched to a gene: 3. The CDR3 spells CASSLGPGGNTEAFF. CDR3 sequence (DNA): TGCGCCAGCAGCTTGGGTCCAGGGGGGAACACTGAAGCTTTCTTT.

The chain recombines TRBV12-5 with TRBJ2-3; D may be TRBD2 (6 bases). The germline CDR1 and CDR2 sequences are LGHNT and FRNRAP. This CDR3 is built from 13 residues. Trimming left V 6 bases short and J 1 base short, with 8 bases between. This CDR3 is CASGPSGTDTQYF. CDR3 nucleotides: TGTGCTAGTGGCCCTAGCGGCACAGATACGCAGTATTTT.

The CDR3 protein is CASSLFWTGDSLSYGYTF. The CDR3 DNA reads as TGTGCCAGCAGCTTATTCTGGACAGGCGACTCTCTTTCCTATGGCTACACCTTC. The chain recombines TRBV7-2 with TRBJ1-2; 7 nucleotides match TRBD1. There are 18 residues in the CDR3. Per the germline V gene, CDR1 is SGHTA and CDR2 is FQGNSA. J lost 4 bases, V lost 2 bases, and 16 bases had no gene match.

The chain couples TRBV5-1 to TRBJ2-1; TRBD2 agrees at 11 bases. CDR1 and CDR2 (germline): SGHRS, YFSETQ. The CDR3 covers 16 residues. J was trimmed by 2 bases and V by 4 bases; bases with no gene match: 5. CDR3 protein: CASSPQTSGAYNEQFF. As DNA, the CDR3 is TGCGCCAGCAGCCCTCAGACTAGCGGGGCCTACAATGAGCAGTTCTTC.

This clone was picked up a small number of times. The rearrangement joins TRBV5-1 to TRBJ2-1, with 7 nucleotides matching TRBD2. The CDR3 contains 15 residues. CDR1 and CDR2 (germline): SGHRS, YFSETQ. Trimming cost V 4 bases and J 0 bases; bases outside gene matches: 4. This CDR3 reads CASSAGTISYNEQFF. CDR3 in DNA: TGCGCCAGCAGCGCCGGGACTATCTCCTACAATGAGCAGTTCTTC.

The chain combines TRBV25-1 with TRBJ1-3, with 7 nucleotides matching TRBD1. CDR1 and CDR2 (germline): MGHDK, SYGVNS. The CDR3 spans 16 residues. V lost 6 bases to trimming and J lost 4 bases; unmatched junction nucleotides: 12. The DNA for the CDR3 is TGTGCCAGCAGCGACCTCGGACAGGCCCCAGGAAACACCATATATTTT. It translates to CASSDLGQAPGNTIYF.

The chain employs TRBV25-1 and TRBJ1-2; D is possibly TRBD1 (6 bases). From germline, CDR1 is MGHDK and CDR2 SYGVNS. V was trimmed by 2 bases and J by 1 base, leaving 14 bases between them. The CDR3 runs 16 residues. The CDR3: CASSEGRGLGNYGYTF. The CDR3 DNA reads TGTGCCAGCAGTGAAGGCAGGGGCTTGGGTAACTATGGCTACACCTTC.